This entry lists 17 T cell receptor beta chains sequenced from one sample in a study of T-cell reconstitution after alpha-beta-depleted transplantation in children. TCRbeta library construction was performed incorporating unique molecular identifiers. Each CDR3 protein gets one entry after TCRdb re-called the PCR reads with MiXCR. This table holds a few hundred thousand distinct CDR3 sequences, approximately 9.9% found once. The sample here was PBMCs from the stem cell graft donor, taken from the stem cell graft. The receptors shown here come from a human donor who donated a stem cell graft to a child with SCID.

This clonotype was counted at least ten times. This chain uses TRBV24-1 with TRBJ2-1, with D maybe TRBD2 (5 bases). V lost 5 bases to trimming and J lost 3 bases, with 10 bases between them. The CDR3 runs 14 residues. Per the germline V gene, CDR1 is KGHDR and CDR2 is SFDVKD. The CDR3 here is CATSGESSYNEQFF. Here the CDR3 DNA reads TGTGCCACCAGTGGGGAGAGCAGCTACAATGAGCAGTTCTTC.

Ten or more counts support this clonotype. The rearrangement links TRBV20-1 to TRBJ1-1; a weak D match, TRBD1 (5 bases). This CDR3 has 15 amino acids. Between the trimmed V and J ends, which lost 5 bases and 1 base, there was a span of 17 bases. From germline, CDR1 is DFQATT and CDR2 SNEGSKA (reference sequence). The CDR3 spells CSAPPARGRNTEAFF. CDR3 DNA sequence: TGCAGTGCTCCCCCGGCTAGGGGTAGGAACACTGAAGCTTTCTTT.

This clonotype has a count of ten or more. V gene TRBV29-1 combines with J gene TRBJ1-1; D ambiguous. V shed 7 bases and J shed 1 base, with 16 bases lying between them. The CDR3 sequence is 14 residues long. Germline V gene data show CDR1 as SQVTM and CDR2 as ANQGSEA. CDR3 sequence (DNA): TGCAGCGCCCCTGATGGGCAAGCGAACACTGAAGCTTTCTTT. Translating it yields CSAPDGQANTEAFF.

This clonotype was picked up many times. The CDR3 sequence is CASSLQEPNYGYTF. CDR3 in DNA: TGCGCCAGCAGCCTCCAGGAGCCTAACTATGGCTACACCTTC. The chain recombines TRBV5-1 with TRBJ1-2; no clear D. Trimming removed 4 bases from V and 0 bases from J, with 10 bases in between. There are 14 residues in the CDR3. Germline CDR1 SGHRS, CDR2 YFSETQ.

This clonotype was seen many times. The chain uses TRBV24-1 and TRBJ2-3; tentative D call: TRBD2 (5 bases). Trimming stripped 3 bases from V and 0 bases from J, with 9 bases between. The CDR3 sequence is 15 residues long. The germline gives CDR1 KGHDR, CDR2 SFDVKD. CDR3 sequence: CATSDEGASTDTQYF. CDR3 sequence (DNA): TGTGCCACCAGTGATGAGGGAGCTAGCACAGATACGCAGTATTTT.

This clonotype was seen repeatedly, ten times or more. The junction and the germline gene differ at one end; a read error may be behind it. The J gene is TRBJ2-7, the V gene TRBV20-1, with 13 bases lining up with TRBD2. The CDR3 covers 14 residues. CDR1 and CDR2 (germline): DFQATT, SNEGSKA (reference sequence). The CDR3 reads CSSSSGTSGVEQYF. CDR3 nucleotides: TGCAGTTCTAGCTCCGGGACTAGCGGGGTCGAGCAGTACTTC.

This clonotype showed up many times. J is TRBJ2-1 and V is TRBV7-6; the D is unclear. There are 15 residues in the CDR3. Between the trimmed V and J ends, which lost 3 bases and 0 bases, there was a span of 9 bases. CDR1 and CDR2 (germline): SGHVS, FNYEAQ. CDR3 in amino acids: CASSFQLSSYNEQFF. The CDR3 DNA follows: TGTGCCAGCAGCTTCCAGCTTAGCTCCTACAATGAGCAGTTCTTC.

At least ten counts were recorded for this clonotype. This chain connects TRBV12-3 or TRBV12-4 to TRBJ2-7; 8 bases are shared with TRBD1. The CDR3 sequence is 13 residues long. V gave up 5 bases and J gave up 12 bases; unmatched junction bases: 12. CDR3 DNA: TGTGCCAGCAGTCTTAGTGGCCGCCAGGGGGCGTACTTC. Translated, it gives CASSLSGRQGAYF.

This clonotype was seen many times. The genes are TRBV20-1 and TRBJ1-1, with TRBD1 identical over 11 bases. The CDR3 runs 14 residues. With 0 bases clipped from V and 6 bases from J, the junction kept 3 bases outside the gene matches. Germline CDR1 DFQATT, CDR2 SNEGSKA (reference sequence). The CDR3 DNA follows: TGCAGTGCTAGAGAAGGACAGGGGGCGGCTGAAGCTTTCTTT. Translating it yields CSAREGQGAAEAFF.

In this sample, this clonotype turned up many times. J is TRBJ1-4 and V is TRBV27; D might be TRBD1 (5 bases). Germline V lookup: CDR1 MNHEY, CDR2 SMNVEV (reference sequence). Trimming stripped 5 bases from V and 7 bases from J, with 17 bases between. The CDR3 has 15 residues. The CDR3 region has the DNA TGTGCCAGCAGTCCGCAGGGAATGGGTATTGAAAAACTGTTTTTT. This gives the protein CASSPQGMGIEKLFF.

In DNA form, the CDR3 reads TGTGCCAGCAGCCAGACTTTGGGGGCCAACGTCCTGACTTTC. Translation gives CASSQTLGANVLTF. V usage is TRBV7-6 and J usage is TRBJ2-6; the D is unclear. Looked up from germline, CDR1 is SGHVS and CDR2 is FNYEAQ. Trimming pared 5 bases from V and 4 bases from J, leaving 9 bases between. The CDR3 loop spans 14 amino acids.

This clonotype was recorded many times. The chain has TRBV5-1 and TRBJ2-1; D may be TRBD1 (6 bases). Trimming took 2 bases from V and 9 from J, leaving 18 bases between them. Per the germline V gene, CDR1 is SGHRS and CDR2 is YFSETQ. The CDR3 runs to 15 residues. CDR3 in DNA: TGCGCCAGCAGCTTCCGGGACACCGGTGAAGGTGAGCAGTTCTTC. Translated: CASSFRDTGEGEQFF.

This clonotype was counted many times. V and J are TRBV14 and TRBJ2-2; D gene ambiguous. Looked up from germline, CDR1 is SGHDN and CDR2 is FVKESK. The CDR3 runs to 14 residues. V shed 2 bases and J shed 1 base, with 5 bases lying between them. CDR3 nucleotide sequence: TGTGCCAGCAGCCAAAGTGGGAACACCGGGGAGCTGTTTTTT. It yields the protein CASSQSGNTGELFF.

At least ten counts were recorded for this clonotype. This sequence joins TRBV7-2 and TRBJ1-6, with a possible D match to TRBD1 (5 bases). Trimming took off 1 base at V and 11 bases at J, with 12 bases between the two ends. CDR1 and CDR2 (germline): SGHTA, FQGNSA. This CDR3 has 14 residues. CDR3 DNA: TGTGCCAGCAGCTTAGTCCCCGGGGCGGCACCCCTCCACTTT. Protein: CASSLVPGAAPLHF.

The table lists this clonotype with many counts. The V gene is TRBV7-3, the J gene TRBJ2-1; perhaps TRBD2 as D (6 bases). Germline CDR1 is SGHTA and CDR2 is FQGTGA. The CDR3 loop spans 14 amino acids. The V and J ends lost 7 bases and 5 bases respectively, with 15 bases between them. CDR3 amino acids: CASNLGGGHNEQFF. DNA for the CDR3: TGTGCCAGCAATCTGGGAGGAGGCCACAATGAGCAGTTCTTC.

This clonotype was seen repeatedly, ten times or more. The rearrangement links TRBV11-2 to TRBJ2-3, with TRBD2 matching 7 bases. In germline, CDR1 is SGHAT, CDR2 FQNNGV. Trimming took 5 bases from V and 4 from J; bases not matched to a gene: 3. This CDR3 spans 13 amino acids. The CDR3 protein is CASSGDYPDTQYF. The CDR3 nucleotides are TGTGCCAGCAGCGGGGACTACCCAGATACGCAGTATTTT.

Ten or more counts support this clonotype. The chain employs TRBV4-1 and TRBJ2-4, with TRBD2 matching 7 bases. V trimming: 3 bases; J trimming: 2 bases; junction bases outside the gene matches: 4. Germline CDR1 reads MGHRA; CDR2 reads YSYEKL. CDR3 length equals 15 residues. The CDR3 DNA is TGCGCCAGCAGCCAGGAACTAGCGACCAAAAACATTCAGTACTTC. Translation gives CASSQELATKNIQYF.